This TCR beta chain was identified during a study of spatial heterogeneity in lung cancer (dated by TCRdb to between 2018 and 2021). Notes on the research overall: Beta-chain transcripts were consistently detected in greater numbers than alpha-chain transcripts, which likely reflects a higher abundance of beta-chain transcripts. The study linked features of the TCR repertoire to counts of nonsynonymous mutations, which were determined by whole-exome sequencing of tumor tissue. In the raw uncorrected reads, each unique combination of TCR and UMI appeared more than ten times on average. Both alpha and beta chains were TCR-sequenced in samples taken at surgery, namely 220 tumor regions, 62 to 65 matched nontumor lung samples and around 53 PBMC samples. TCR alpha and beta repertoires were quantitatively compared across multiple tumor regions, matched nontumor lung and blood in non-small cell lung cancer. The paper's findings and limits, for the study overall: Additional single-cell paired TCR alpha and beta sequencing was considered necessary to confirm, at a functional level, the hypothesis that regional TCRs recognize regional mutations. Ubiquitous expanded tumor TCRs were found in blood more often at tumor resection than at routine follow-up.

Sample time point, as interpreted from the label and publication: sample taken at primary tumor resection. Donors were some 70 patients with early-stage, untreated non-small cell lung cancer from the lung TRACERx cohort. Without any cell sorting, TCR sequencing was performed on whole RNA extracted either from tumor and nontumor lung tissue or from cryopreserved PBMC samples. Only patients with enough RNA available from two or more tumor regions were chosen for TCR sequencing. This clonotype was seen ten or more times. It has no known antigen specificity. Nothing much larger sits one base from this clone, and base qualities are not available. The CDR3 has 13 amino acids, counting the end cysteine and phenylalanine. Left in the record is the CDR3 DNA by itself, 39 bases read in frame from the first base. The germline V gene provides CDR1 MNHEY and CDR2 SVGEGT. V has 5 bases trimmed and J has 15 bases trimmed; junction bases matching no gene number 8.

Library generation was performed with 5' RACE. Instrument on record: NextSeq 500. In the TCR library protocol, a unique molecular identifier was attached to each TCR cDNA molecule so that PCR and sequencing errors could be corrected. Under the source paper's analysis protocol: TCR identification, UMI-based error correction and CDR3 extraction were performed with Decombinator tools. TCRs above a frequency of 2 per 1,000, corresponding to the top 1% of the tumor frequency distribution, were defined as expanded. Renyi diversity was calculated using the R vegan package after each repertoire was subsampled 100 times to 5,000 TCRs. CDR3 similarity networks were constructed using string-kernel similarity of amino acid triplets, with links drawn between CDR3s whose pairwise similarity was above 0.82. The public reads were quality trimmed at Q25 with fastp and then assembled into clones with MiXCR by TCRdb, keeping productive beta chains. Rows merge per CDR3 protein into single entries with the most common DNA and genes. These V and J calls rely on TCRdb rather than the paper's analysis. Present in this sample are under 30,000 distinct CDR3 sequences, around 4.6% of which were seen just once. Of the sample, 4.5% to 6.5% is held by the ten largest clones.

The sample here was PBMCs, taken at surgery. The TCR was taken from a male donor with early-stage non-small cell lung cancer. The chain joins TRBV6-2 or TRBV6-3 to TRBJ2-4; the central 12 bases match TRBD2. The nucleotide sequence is TGTGCCAGCAGTCATGGACTAGCGGGGCCCGGGTACTTC. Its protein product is CASSHGLAGPGYF.